These T cell receptor beta chains were read from a single sample in a study of control samples from healthy donors and cancer patients. Profiling relied on immunoSEQ multiplex PCR, and the TCRdb table lists in-frame clones only, not all of them. The data contain some 150,000 clones, about 89% of them singletons. What was sequenced was blood. Every receptor here comes from a man in his late teens or twenties in good health. The CDR3 runs from the conserved cysteine through the conserved F or W. The D gene is left open where the match is weak. Clone sizes are given selectively: once, few, many, or a class where the clone is expanded.

d_call j_call clone_size v_call cdr3_nt cdr3_aa
NA TRBJ1-1 once TRBV6-5 TGTGCCAGCAGTACCCGACAGCAGGGTGAAGCTTTCTTT CASSTRQQGEAFF
TRBD2 TRBJ2-2 NA TRBV7-2 TGTGCCAGCAGCTTCGGTCTAGCGGGCACCGGGGAGCTGTTTTTT CASSFGLAGTGELFF
NA TRBJ2-1 NA TRBV7-9 TGTGCCAGCAGCCCGTCCACAGGGTTAGGTGAGCAGTTCTTC CASSPSTGLGEQFF
NA TRBJ2-1 NA TRBV10-3 TGTGCCATCGGGGCGACCGGGCCCCCCGACCCTTACAATGAGCAGTTCTTC CAIGATGPPDPYNEQFF
NA TRBJ1-1 NA TRBV11-2 TGTGCCAGCAGCTTAGATCTAGAGGGAGGGAACACTGAAGCTTTCTTT CASSLDLEGGNTEAFF
NA TRBJ2-3 NA TRBV6-2/TRBV6-3 TGTGCCAGCAGTTACACCATGACAGGGAGGTTGACAGATACGCAGTATTTT CASSYTMTGRLTDTQYF
NA TRBJ2-7 NA TRBV5-1 TGCGCCAGCAGCTTGGCCGCAGGGTTCTCCTACGAGCAGTACTTC CASSLAAGFSYEQYF
TRBD1 TRBJ2-7 few TRBV27 TGTGCCAGCAGGATGGGACAGGGGATCTACGAGCAGTACTTC CASRMGQGIYEQYF
NA TRBJ1-2 few TRBV6-6 TGTGCCAGCAGTGCAGGGGTGGTGGATGGCTACACCTTC CASSAGVVDGYTF
NA TRBJ1-2 NA TRBV7-9 TGTGCCAGCAGCTTACTAGGTCCAGAGCATGGCTACACCTTC CASSLLGPEHGYTF
NA TRBJ2-2 NA TRBV11-2 TGTGCCAGCAGCTTAGTTGCCGGGGAGCTGTTTTTT CASSLVAGELFF
TRBD1 TRBJ1-2 NA TRBV6-5 TGTGCCAGCAGTTTGGACAGGAGAGGCTATGGCTACACCTTC CASSLDRRGYGYTF
NA TRBJ1-1 once TRBV29-1 TGCAGCGTTATTCCGAGCCGGTACGAAGCTTTCTTT CSVIPSRYEAFF
NA TRBJ1-2 NA TRBV4-1 TGCGCCAGCAGCCCGCAAGAGACAGTCCCCTATGGCTACACCTTC CASSPQETVPYGYTF
TRBD2 TRBJ2-1 NA TRBV24-1 TGTGCCACCAGTGACCCTACGCGGGGACTAGCGGGGTCGGATGAGCAGTTCTTC CATSDPTRGLAGSDEQFF
TRBD2 TRBJ2-3 NA TRBV7-2 TGTGCCAGCAGCTTACGGGCGGGGGGGAGTCCAGATACGCAGTATTTT CASSLRAGGSPDTQYF
TRBD1 TRBJ1-2 NA TRBV3-1/TRBV3-2 TGTGCCAGCAGCCAAGATAGGACAGGGGGGGGCTATGGCTACACCTTC CASSQDRTGGGYGYTF
NA TRBJ2-3 NA TRBV2 TGTGCCAGCAGCACAGATACGCAGTATTTT CASSTDTQYF
TRBD1 TRBJ2-3 NA TRBV5-1 TGCGCCAGCAGCTTGGGGTATTTGACAGGGTATGGCACAGATACGCAGTATTTT CASSLGYLTGYGTDTQYF
NA TRBJ1-1 NA TRBV6-5 TGTGCCAGCAGATGGGGGGGCGCCTCCTCCACTGAAGCTTTCTTT CASRWGGASSTEAFF
NA TRBJ1-2 NA TRBV30 TGTGCCTGGGGGGAGGGGGGCTACACCTTC CAWGEGGYTF
NA TRBJ1-4 NA TRBV28 TGTGCCAGCATCCGTGGGGGGCGGGGTGAAAAACTGTTTTTT CASIRGGRGEKLFF
TRBD2 TRBJ2-1 NA TRBV28 TGTGCCAGCAGTTTCGTCGGACTAGCGGGGGGGCGAGTTGAGCAGTTCTTC CASSFVGLAGGRVEQFF
NA TRBJ1-2 NA TRBV6-4 TGTGCCAGCAGCCGATCTTTAACAGGGCTCTATGGCTACACCTTC CASSRSLTGLYGYTF
TRBD2 TRBJ2-1 NA TRBV9 TGTGCCAGCAGCGTAGGGAGCGGGGGGGCACAAGAGCAGTTCTTC CASSVGSGGAQEQFF
TRBD1 TRBJ1-1 NA TRBV7-3 TGTGCCAGCAGCCCAACCGGGACAGGCCACACTGAAGCTTTCTTT CASSPTGTGHTEAFF
NA TRBJ2-1 NA TRBV19 TGTGCCAGTAGTATTGGGGGGACATCCTACAATGAGCAGTTCTTC CASSIGGTSYNEQFF
TRBD1 TRBJ1-4 NA TRBV5-6 TGTGCCAGCAGCCTACTAACCAGGGACAGTGAAAAACTGTTTTTT CASSLLTRDSEKLFF
TRBD1 TRBJ1-2 NA TRBV19 TGTGCCAGCCACAGCACTAAGGGACAGGGAATTTTCTCCTATGGCTACACCTTC CASHSTKGQGIFSYGYTF
NA TRBJ1-4 NA TRBV6-6 TGTGCCAGCAGTTACTCGTGGGGTGAAAAACTGTTTTTT CASSYSWGEKLFF
NA TRBJ2-1 NA TRBV7-3 TGTGCCAGCAGCTTGGATCCGGCCCTGCAGTTCTTC CASSLDPALQFF
NA TRBJ1-4 NA TRBV5-4 TGTGCCAGCAGCTTACCAGGGAATGAAAAACTGTTTTTT CASSLPGNEKLFF
NA TRBJ1-1 NA TRBV3-1/TRBV3-2 TGTGCCAGCAGCCAAGATCCCCGGGGAGAAGCTTTCTTT CASSQDPRGEAFF
NA TRBJ1-6 once TRBV2 TGTGCCAGCAGTGAGTTTATGGGGGGGAAAAATTCACCCCTCCACTTT CASSEFMGGKNSPLHF
NA TRBJ2-7 once TRBV29-1 TGCAGCGTTGAAAAGAGTGGGGGCTACGAGCAGTACTTC CSVEKSGGYEQYF
NA TRBJ2-1 NA TRBV7-9 TGTGCCAGCAGCTCACGGCACGGGACCTCCAATGAGCAGTTCTTC CASSSRHGTSNEQFF
NA TRBJ2-2 once TRBV5-1 TGCGCCAGCAGCTGGGGAGCCGGGGCGAACACCGGGGAGCTGTTTTTT CASSWGAGANTGELFF
NA TRBJ1-3 NA TRBV5-1 TGCGCCAGCAGCTTGGAACCGGGAGGCACCATATATTTT CASSLEPGGTIYF
NA TRBJ1-6 few TRBV4-2 TGTGCCAGCACCTTTTACGCCCCGGGGTTTGGGGCGGAATCCCGATATTCACCCCTCCACTTT CASTFYAPGFGAESRYSPLHF
NA TRBJ1-4 NA TRBV18 TGTGCCAGCTCGACCAACAGTCTTGCAACTAATGAAAAACTGTTTTTT CASSTNSLATNEKLFF
NA TRBJ1-1 few TRBV19 TGTGCCAGTAGTATAGTGAGGACTGAAGCTTTCTTT CASSIVRTEAFF
TRBD1 TRBJ1-1 NA TRBV29-1 TGCAGCGTCGATGACAGGGGACCTGAAGCTTTCTTT CSVDDRGPEAFF
NA TRBJ2-1 NA TRBV11-2 TGTGCCAGCAGCTTGGGGGGAACCTACAATGAGCAGTTCTTC CASSLGGTYNEQFF
NA TRBJ2-7 NA TRBV27 TGTGCCGGCAGCGGGCTCGGGGGCTACGAGCAGTACTTC CAGSGLGGYEQYF
TRBD2 TRBJ2-3 NA TRBV7-6 TGTGCCAGCAGCTTAGCTATCGGGGGGGCAGATACGCAGTATTTT CASSLAIGGADTQYF
NA TRBJ2-1 NA TRBV13 TGTGCCAGCAGTCCTAGAGCCCCGAGTAAGGAAGCTTCACAGTTCTTC CASSPRAPSKEASQFF
NA TRBJ2-7 NA TRBV12-5 TGTGCTAGTGGTTTGAGAATCCTCGATGGGTGGGGAGAAATCTACGAGCAGTACTTC CASGLRILDGWGEIYEQYF
TRBD1 TRBJ1-1 once TRBV2 TGTGCCAGCAGGTACACAGGGGATCGTGCTTTCTTT CASRYTGDRAFF
NA TRBJ1-5 NA TRBV24-1 TGTGCCACCAGTGAATCAGCGGTAGGGCCCCAGCATTTT CATSESAVGPQHF
NA TRBJ1-3 once TRBV18 TGTGCCAGCCTTAGTTCTGGAAACACCATATATTTT CASLSSGNTIYF
NA TRBJ1-2 NA TRBV2 TGTGCCAGCAGTGAAACAGGGACCTATGGCTACACCTTC CASSETGTYGYTF